One and the same sample provided the 2 T cell receptor beta chains below, sequenced in a study of CD8 T cells in ankylosing spondylitis. TCRdb reprocessed the 5' RACE reads with MiXCR, giving one entry per CDR3 protein. The data contain approximately 200,000 distinct CDR3 sequences, 10% to 15% of them seen just once; the ten biggest clones take up approximately 10%. Sequenced sample: blood, either unsorted or a sorted T cell fraction (not recorded which). The receptors were sampled from a female donor with ankylosing spondylitis or in good health (not recorded which).

This clonotype was detected ten times or more. The V gene is TRBV4-1, the J gene TRBJ2-1, with D perhaps TRBD2 (6 bases). V lost 0 bases to trimming and J lost 0 bases, with 21 bases between them. This CDR3 is 20 amino acids long. Germline V gives CDR1 MGHRA, CDR2 YSYEKL. The CDR3 bases are TGCGCCAGCAGCCAAGAATTTTCAGGGTGGCTAGCGAGCTCCTACAATGAGCAGTTCTTC. Its translation: CASSQEFSGWLASSYNEQFF.

This clonotype has a count of ten or more. The chain has TRBV20-1 and TRBJ1-1; maybe TRBD1 (6 bases). The length of the CDR3 is 16 residues. Germline values: CDR1 DFQATT, CDR2 SNEGSKA (reference sequence). The germline V and J ends were trimmed by 0 bases and 7 bases, with 21 bases remaining between them. The CDR3 coding sequence is TGCAGTGCTAGAGATAGGGGGAGGGGGGGCGCAGGTGAAGCTTTCTTT. Its translation is CSARDRGRGGAGEAFF.